This entry lists 17 T cell receptor beta chains sequenced from one sample in a study of regulatory T cells in long-lasting Graves disease. Researchers made TCR beta libraries by using iRepertoire HTBI primers and running Arm-PCR on CDR3 regions. Each CDR3 protein is one row after TCRdb ran MiXCR on the multiplex PCR reads. The sample consists of 400,000 to 500,000 distinct CDR3 sequences, about 22% of them appearing once. Time point defined: persistent/refractory GD, antithyroid drugs over 5 years with positive TRAb. TCR sequences were obtained from RNA taken from PBMCs. This specimen consisted of peripheral blood mononuclear cells (PBMCs), obtained when the disease was refractory, from a patient treated with antithyroid drugs. The origin of the receptors is a female donor with Graves disease.

The gene calls are TRBV10-3 and TRBJ1-2, with 10 bases lining up with TRBD1. The CDR3 sequence is 11 residues long. V was clipped by 8 bases and J by 10 bases; unmatched bases: 4. Germline V CDR1 and CDR2: ENHRY, SYGVKD. CDR3 sequence: CAIGTGEDYTF. CDR3 sequence (DNA): TGTGCCATCGGGACAGGGGAGGACTACACCTTC.

This clonotype was picked up many times. The chain carries TRBV12-3 or TRBV12-4 and TRBJ2-7; 8 bases are a match to TRBD2. V was pared by 4 bases and J by 7 bases, with 9 bases of the junction left unmatched. There are 14 residues in the CDR3. CDR3 loop: CASSSGRAGWEQYF. The CDR3 DNA reads TGTGCCAGCAGTTCCGGGAGGGCGGGGTGGGAGCAGTACTTC.

This clonotype showed up many times. The chain employs TRBV12-3 or TRBV12-4 and TRBJ1-4; D possibly corresponds to TRBD1 (5 bases). V lost 5 bases to trimming and J lost 14 bases, with 27 bases between them. The CDR3 extends over 16 amino acids. This CDR3 is CASSPSRDHLAQDLFF. CDR3 nucleotides: TGTGCCAGCAGTCCTTCCCGGGACCATCTCGCCCAGGACCTGTTTTTT.

To note about this clonotype: Being one base from a much bigger clone, this may be a read error. The genes are TRBV6-1 and TRBJ2-7; TRBD1 agrees at 10 bases. The CDR3 loop spans 15 amino acids. CDR1 and CDR2 (germline): MNHNS, SASEGT. V shed 6 bases, J shed 3 bases, and the junction held 8 bases outside the gene matches. As DNA, the CDR3 is TGTGCCAGCAGACGGGGGACAGGGGCCCTCTACGAGCAGTACTTC. Residues: CASRRGTGALYEQYF.

Here the CDR3 reads CASSEFPGSGNTIYF. In DNA form, the CDR3 reads TGTGCCAGCAGTGAATTCCCCGGGTCTGGAAACACCATATATTTT. This chain uses TRBV2 with TRBJ1-3; D remains ambiguous. Trimming took off 2 bases at V and 1 base at J, with 9 bases between the two ends. The germline CDR1 and CDR2 sequences are SNHLY and FYNNEI. CDR3 length: 15 residues.

The table lists this clonotype with many counts. The chain joins TRBV10-3 to TRBJ2-7, with unresolved D. V dropped 7 bases and J dropped 0 bases, with 10 bases sitting between them. The CDR3 spans 13 residues. Germline-derived CDR1 and CDR2 are ENHRY and SYGVKD. The CDR3, as DNA: TGTGCCATCACAGAAGGCAGCTCCTACGAGCAGTACTTC. It codes for CAITEGSSYEQYF.

This sequence joins TRBV20-1 and TRBJ1-1, with D perhaps matching TRBD1 (6 bases). Trimming shortened V by 3 bases and J by 1 base, and 12 bases separated the two germline ends. Germline V gives CDR1 DFQATT, CDR2 SNEGSKA (reference sequence). The CDR3 is 14 amino acids. CDR3 amino acids: CSASVGHPNTEAFF. As DNA, the CDR3 is TGCAGTGCTAGCGTGGGACACCCGAACACTGAAGCTTTCTTT.

The table lists this clonotype with many counts. J is TRBJ2-5 and V is TRBV28; D possibly uses TRBD1 or TRBD2 (5 bases each). The CDR3 length is 15 residues. The V gene's germline CDR1 is MDHEN and CDR2 SYDVKM. V was cut by 5 bases and J by 2 bases, with 15 bases left in between. The CDR3 DNA follows: TGTGCCAGCAGTCCCCCCGGGGCACAACAAGAGACCCAGTACTTC. Its protein is CASSPPGAQQETQYF.

This clonotype was found a few times. This chain joins TRBV6-1 and TRBJ2-7; D is uncertain. The CDR3 consists of 15 residues. Germline values: CDR1 MNHNS, CDR2 SASEGT. The germline V and J ends were trimmed by 6 bases and 2 bases, with 17 bases remaining between them. The chain's CDR3 is CASSPTGSFPYEQYF. CDR3 bases: TGTGCCAGCAGCCCCACTGGCAGTTTCCCCTACGAGCAGTACTTC.

This clonotype was counted at least ten times. This chain uses TRBV25-1 with TRBJ2-5; D tentatively reads TRBD1 or TRBD2 (5 bases each). The CDR3 spans 15 residues. The V end was cut by 3 bases, the J end by 3 bases, with 14 bases between. Germline values: CDR1 MGHDK, CDR2 SYGVNS. CDR3 sequence: CASSDTGTEEETQYF. For the CDR3, the DNA is TGTGCCAGCAGTGATACCGGGACGGAAGAAGAGACCCAGTACTTC. The complete variable domain, with remaining parts taken from reference TRBV25-1 and TRBJ2-5, reads EADIYQTPRYLVIGTGKKITLECSQTMGHDKMYWYQQDPGMELHLIHYSYGVNSTEKGDLSSESTVSRIRTEHFPLTLESARPSHTSQYLCASSDTGTEEETQYFGPGTRLLVL.

This clonotype has only one observation. This rearrangement joins TRBV29-1 to TRBJ1-2, with 12 bases identical to TRBD1. Germline loops: CDR1 SQVTM, CDR2 ANQGSEA. The CDR3 contains 17 residues. V shed 6 bases, J shed 3 bases, and the junction held 14 bases outside the gene matches. CDR3 DNA sequence: TGCAGCGTCCCACGGGGTGGGACAGGGGGCGCTGACTATGGCTACACCTTC. It encodes CSVPRGGTGGADYGYTF.

This clonotype was detected many times. The rearrangement links TRBV28 to TRBJ1-1, with a weak D call TRBD1 (5 bases). In germline, CDR1 is MDHEN, CDR2 SYDVKM. This CDR3 contains 16 residues. Trimming pared 3 bases from V and 0 bases from J, leaving 14 bases between. The CDR3 protein is CASSLSGRSMNTEAFF. Written as DNA, the CDR3 is TGTGCCAGCAGTTTGTCGGGACGGTCTATGAACACTGAAGCTTTCTTT.

This clonotype was detected only a few times. The chain links TRBV20-1 to TRBJ2-1; D gene unclear. Germline V gives CDR1 DFQATT, CDR2 SNEGSKA (reference sequence). V dropped 6 bases and J dropped 6 bases, with 18 bases sitting between them. The CDR3 sequence is 14 residues long. CDR3 in DNA: TGCAGTGCCGCGGCCGGTCACATCTCCAATGAGCAGTTCTTC. Its translation: CSAAAGHISNEQFF.

This clonotype showed up just a few times. The chain carries TRBV29-1 and TRBJ1-2; 8 bases align to TRBD1. This CDR3 contains 13 residues. The trim removed 1 base at V and 8 bases at J, leaving 6 bases unmatched. CDR1 is SQVTM, CDR2 ANQGSEA, per germline. This CDR3 is CSVEVTTGVGYTF. The CDR3 DNA sequence: TGCAGCGTTGAAGTAACGACAGGGGTCGGCTACACCTTC.

This clonotype was seen more than once but under ten times. The rearrangement uses TRBV3-1 and TRBJ2-7; no firm D call. CDR1 and CDR2 from the germline V gene are LGHDT and YNNKEL (reference sequence). The CDR3 length is 15 residues. V was trimmed by 4 bases and J by 0 bases, leaving 13 bases between them. CDR3 in amino acids: CASSPGARHSYEQYF. The CDR3 DNA reads TGTGCCAGCAGCCCAGGAGCGAGACACTCCTACGAGCAGTACTTC.

This chain connects TRBV10-3 to TRBJ2-1; 14 bases align to TRBD2. Germline-derived CDR1 and CDR2 are ENHRY and SYGVKD. The V segment lost 6 bases and the J segment 2 bases; nucleotides outside the gene matches: 9. The CDR3 is 18 amino acids. This CDR3 is CAISEGLAGGNTYNEQFF. In DNA form, the CDR3 reads TGTGCCATCAGCGAAGGACTAGCGGGAGGCAACACCTACAATGAGCAGTTCTTC.

The chain couples TRBV7-9 to TRBJ2-2, with unresolved D. The CDR3 sequence is 13 residues long. CDR1 and CDR2 from the germline V gene are SEHNR and FQNEAQ (reference sequence). V was shortened by 5 bases and J by 5 bases, with 9 bases between the two germline ends. CDR3 sequence reads: CASSALMTGELFF. In DNA, the CDR3 is TGTGCCAGCAGCGCCTTAATGACCGGGGAGCTGTTTTTT.